The 2 T cell receptor beta chains below come from one sample, sequenced in a study of technical replicates of blood from a handful of donors. TCRdb's table, derived via immunoSEQ multiplex PCR, lists solely in-frame clones and lacks some. The repertoire holds tens of thousands of clones, with 96% as singletons. Specimen: T cells isolated from PBMCs. All receptors derive from a human donor in good health.

The chain uses TRBV19 and TRBJ2-7; tentatively, D is TRBD2 (6 bases). The V gene lost 7 bases and the J gene lost 2 bases, with 12 bases spanning the gap. CDR3 length equals 13 residues. Germline lookup yields CDR1 LNHDA and CDR2 SQIVND (reference sequence). DNA for the CDR3: TGTGCCAGTAATAACGGGAGAGCCTACGAGCAGTACTTC. It is translated as CASNNGRAYEQYF.

The CDR3 spells CASRDLGGSGNTIYF. For the CDR3, the DNA is TGTGCCAGCAGGGATTTGGGGGGCTCTGGAAACACCATATATTTT. The V gene is TRBV14, the J gene TRBJ1-3; a possible D gene is TRBD1 (5 bases). CDR1 is SGHDN, CDR2 FVKESK, per germline. V was cut by 6 bases and J by 0 bases, with 12 bases left in between. CDR3 length equals 15 residues. Filled out from reference TRBV14 and TRBJ1-3, the complete variable domain reads EAGVTQFPSHSVIEKGQTVTLRCDPISGHDNLYWYRRVMGKEIKFLLHFVKESKQDESGMPNNRFLAERTGGTYSTLKVQPAELEDSGVYFCASRDLGGSGNTIYFGEGSWLTVV.